This entry lists 9 T cell receptor beta chains sequenced from one sample in a study of shared clonotypes between healthy human individuals. Profiled with immunoSEQ multiplex PCR; TCRdb holds only in-frame clones, not every one. Among about 2 million clones listed, around 95% were seen once. Material for sequencing was naive CD4+ T cells sorted from blood. Sample subset: CD45RA+ positively selected. All receptors come from a man younger than 35 in good health.

J is TRBJ2-1 and V is TRBV4-1, with D perhaps given as TRBD1 or TRBD2 (5 bases each). V was clipped by 1 base and J by 6 bases, with 13 bases between them. This CDR3 is 15 amino acids long. The germline CDR1 and CDR2 sequences are MGHRA and YSYEKL. The CDR3 spells CASSQARGVGNEQFF. CDR3 sequence (DNA): TGCGCCAGCAGCCAAGCGCGAGGGGTTGGCAATGAGCAGTTCTTC.

The chain is built from TRBV5-1 and TRBJ2-1; 9 bases fit TRBD2. CDR3 length equals 18 residues. The germline V gene encodes CDR1 SGHRS and CDR2 YFSETQ. V lost 0 bases and J lost 6; bases outside the gene matches: 13. In DNA form, the CDR3 reads TGCGCCAGCAGCTTGGAGGGCCTGGGCGCGGGAGGGTCCAATGAGCAGTTCTTC. The encoded protein is CASSLEGLGAGGSNEQFF.

The chain has TRBV28 and TRBJ1-1; no clear D. CDR3 size: 12 residues. V was shortened by 7 bases and J by 8 bases, with 14 bases between the two germline ends. CDR1 is MDHEN and CDR2 is SYDVKM in the germline V gene. The CDR3 loop reads CASNVLPREAFF. CDR3 DNA: TGTGCCAGCAATGTTCTTCCCAGGGAAGCTTTCTTT.

Concerning this clone itself: This sample also contains other DNA sequences that code for the same CDR3. The chain carries TRBV5-1 and TRBJ1-1; D gene ambiguous. Germline V gene sequence: CDR1 SGHRS, CDR2 YFSETQ. The CDR3 loop spans 12 amino acids. Trimming stripped 7 bases from V and 3 bases from J, with 10 bases between. CDR3 region: CASSYGDTEAFF. Written as DNA, the CDR3 is TGCGCCAGCTCATATGGGGACACTGAAGCTTTCTTT.

V usage is TRBV5-1 and J usage is TRBJ2-3, with 7 bases that match TRBD2. J gave up 2 bases and V 6 bases, and 9 bases lay outside the gene matches. CDR3 length equals 15 residues. The germline gives CDR1 SGHRS, CDR2 YFSETQ. Written as DNA, the CDR3 is TGCGCCAGCACACTCCCAGCGGGGCCCACAGATACGCAGTATTTT. It encodes CASTLPAGPTDTQYF.

This clone was detected only once. This chain joins TRBV29-1 and TRBJ2-2, with 9 positions matching TRBD1. Germline V CDR1 and CDR2: SQVTM, ANQGSEA. J was trimmed by 4 bases and V by 5 bases; bases with no gene match: 5. CDR3 length equals 14 residues. In DNA form, the CDR3 reads TGCAGCGTTCCCGACAGGGGGAGCACCGGGGAGCTGTTTTTT. This translates into CSVPDRGSTGELFF.

The CDR3 protein is CASSRAGGPGNEQFF. The CDR3, as DNA: TGTGCCAGCAGCCGTGCGGGAGGGCCGGGGAATGAGCAGTTCTTC. This chain uses TRBV5-4 with TRBJ2-1; 9 bases agree with TRBD2. Germline V CDR1 and CDR2: SGHNT, YYREEE (reference sequence). This CDR3 contains 15 residues. The junction had 9 bases not matched to a gene; V was cut back by 4 bases and J by 7 bases. The full variable domain, with the rest looked up from reference TRBV5-4 and TRBJ2-1, is ETGVTQSPTHLIKTRGQQVTLRCSSQSGHNTVSWYQQALGQGPQFIFQYYREEENGRGNFPPRFSGLQFPNYSSELNVNALELDDSALYLCASSRAGGPGNEQFFGPGTRLTVL.

In its sample, this clone was seen once. At the DNA level, this CDR3 is encoded by other sequences in the same sample as well. As DNA, the CDR3 is TGTGCCACCAGCAGAGACAGGGGTGACACCGGGGAGCTGTTTTTT. This translates into CATSRDRGDTGELFF. V and J are TRBV15 and TRBJ2-2, with TRBD1 as a possible D gene (6 bases). Germline V CDR1 and CDR2: LNHNV, YYDKDF (reference sequence). This CDR3 is built from 15 residues. V was shortened by 0 bases and J by 3 bases, with 8 bases between the two germline ends.

V is TRBV29-1 and J is TRBJ1-5, with a tentative D call TRBD1 (6 bases). Trimming took off 4 bases at V and 3 bases at J, with 7 bases between the two ends. The germline CDR1 and CDR2 sequences are SQVTM and ANQGSEA. The CDR3 spans 12 residues. CDR3 nucleotides: TGCAGCGTTGCAGGGGTCAATCAGCCCCAGCATTTT. Translated, it gives CSVAGVNQPQHF.